Following are 14 T cell receptor beta chains from one sample sequenced in a study of blood T cells in healthy people across ages. Together with a sample-barcoded 5' primer, a J-beta primer mix was included in a second PCR lasting roughly 6 to 12 cycles. In TCRdb, the 5' RACE reads were re-called with MiXCR into one record per CDR3 protein. The table shows about 580,000 distinct CDR3 sequences, with 40% to 55% occurring only once. The sample taken for sequencing was blood. These receptors all stem from a man older than 75 in good health.

The sample holds a few counts of this clonotype. V and J are TRBV5-1 and TRBJ2-3; D is uncertain. The CDR3 consists of 15 residues. The ends were cut back, 3 bases at V and 3 bases at J, with 14 bases in the middle. Germline V CDR1 and CDR2: SGHRS, YFSETQ. This CDR3 reads CASSSVSPTTDTQYF. In DNA form, the CDR3 reads TGCGCCAGCAGCTCGGTATCGCCGACAACAGATACGCAGTATTTT.

Ten or more counts support this clonotype. The chain combines TRBV6-6 with TRBJ2-7, with D possibly TRBD1 on 6 matching bases. The germline gives CDR1 MNHNY, CDR2 SVGAGI (reference sequence). V lost 7 bases and J lost 4, with 14 bases in between. The CDR3 extends over 13 amino acids. CDR3 region: CASNLGHLYEQYF. The DNA for the CDR3 is TGTGCCAGCAACCTGGGACATTTGTACGAGCAGTACTTC.

This rearrangement joins TRBV20-1 to TRBJ1-2, with 8 bases lining up with TRBD1. CDR1 is DFQATT and CDR2 is SNEGSKA in the germline V gene (reference sequence). V shed 4 bases, J shed 6 bases, and the junction held 13 bases outside the gene matches. This CDR3 is 15 amino acids long. CDR3 coding DNA: TGCAGTGCTACGATGGACAGGGCCCAACGGGATGGCTACACCTTC. Amino acid sequence: CSATMDRAQRDGYTF.

The V and J genes are TRBV12-3 or TRBV12-4 and TRBJ2-1; TRBD1 matches at 7 bases. The CDR3 sequence is 16 residues long. Trimming removed 5 bases from V and 0 bases from J; junction bases left unmatched: 7. The CDR3 reads CASSVPGQSSYNEQFF. DNA for the CDR3: TGTGCCAGCAGTGTTCCGGGACAGAGCTCCTACAATGAGCAGTTCTTC.

J is TRBJ2-1 and V is TRBV10-3, with TRBD2 matching 10 bases. Per the germline V gene, CDR1 is ENHRY and CDR2 is SYGVKD. The CDR3 totals 15 residues. Germline trimming cut 10 bases from V and 8 bases from J; bases unmatched to any gene: 14. The CDR3 here is CATSKLAGSLDEQFF. As DNA, the CDR3 is TGTGCCACCAGCAAACTAGCGGGATCCTTGGATGAGCAGTTCTTC.

The CDR3 reads CASSPEGTSDIQYF. The CDR3 nucleotides are TGTGCCAGCAGCCCGGAAGGGACTTCGGACATTCAGTACTTC. V is TRBV7-2 and J is TRBJ2-4, with D perhaps TRBD2 (6 bases). The CDR3 is 14 amino acids. The germline V gene has CDR1 SGHTA and CDR2 FQGNSA. Trimming left V 5 bases short and J 8 bases short, with 16 bases between.

This chain links TRBV27 with TRBJ2-3; 10 bases fit TRBD2. The J segment lost 10 bases and the V segment lost 4 bases, leaving 14 bases of the junction unmatched. Germline V CDR1 and CDR2: MNHEY, SMNVEV (reference sequence). The CDR3 is made up of 16 amino acids. CDR3 loop: CASSSRTSGSRYAQYF. In nucleotides, the CDR3 is TGTGCCAGCAGTTCCCGGACTAGCGGATCCAGATACGCGCAGTATTTT.

This clonotype showed up just a few times. V usage is TRBV29-1 and J usage is TRBJ2-3; TRBD1 matches 9 bases. Germline CDR1 SQVTM, CDR2 ANQGSEA. This CDR3 has 18 amino acids. After removal of 1 base from V and 2 bases from J, the junction contained 13 bases not matched to a gene. The CDR3 sequence: CSVEGIGTGRAATDTQYF. The CDR3 coding sequence is TGCAGCGTTGAAGGGATCGGGACAGGGAGGGCTGCCACAGATACGCAGTATTTT.

The CDR3 sequence: CASSSSYQGAPLHF. CDR3 in DNA: TGCGCCAGCAGCTCGAGTTACCAGGGCGCACCCCTCCACTTT. The chain links TRBV5-1 to TRBJ1-6, with D possibly TRBD1 on 5 matching bases. The CDR3 covers 14 residues. Germline loops: CDR1 SGHRS, CDR2 YFSETQ. V was shortened by 3 bases and J by 11 bases, with 15 bases between the two germline ends. The full variable domain, in which reference TRBV5-1 and TRBJ1-6 provide the parts outside the CDR3, is KAGVTQTPRYLIKTRGQQVTLSCSPISGHRSVSWYQQTPGQGLQFLFEYFSETQRNKGNFPGRFSGRQFSNSRSEMNVSTLELGDSALYLCASSSSYQGAPLHFGNGTRLTVT.

In DNA form, the CDR3 reads TGTGCCAGCAGTTTAACAGGGGGCAGTTCACCCCTCCACTTT. Translated: CASSLTGGSSPLHF. This chain joins TRBV12-3 or TRBV12-4 and TRBJ1-6; 9 bases line up with TRBD1. With 2 bases clipped from V and 9 bases from J, the junction kept 2 bases outside the gene matches. The CDR3 sequence is 14 residues long.

The chain couples TRBV10-3 to TRBJ2-5; either TRBD1 or TRBD2 may fit D (5 bases each). The better agreement between TRBJ2-7 and the DNA end casts doubt on the J call. Per germline, CDR1 ENHRY and CDR2 SYGVKD. CDR3 length: 15 amino acids. The CDR3 sequence is CATQGATATSDEQYF. As DNA, the CDR3 is TGTGCCACCCAGGGAGCGACAGCTACATCCGACGAGCAGTACTTC.

V usage is TRBV9 and J usage is TRBJ2-3, with 11 bases identical to TRBD2. V was clipped by 3 bases and J by 2 bases; unmatched bases: 8. This CDR3 region has 17 residues. Germline-derived CDR1 and CDR2 are SGDLS and YYNGEE. The CDR3 coding sequence is TGTGCCAGCAGCGCCGCACTAGCGGGGGCCTCCACAGATACGCAGTATTTT. As protein: CASSAALAGASTDTQYF.

The rearrangement joins TRBV20-1 to TRBJ2-1; 9 nucleotides agree with TRBD2. CDR1 DFQATT and CDR2 SNEGSKA come from the germline V gene (reference sequence). The CDR3 is made up of 14 amino acids. The junction had 4 bases not matched to a gene; V was cut back by 4 bases and J by 3 bases. CDR3 bases: TGCAGTGCTATTCGCGGGGGGGGCTACAATGAGCAGTTCTTC. It is translated as CSAIRGGGYNEQFF.

DNA for the CDR3: TGTGCCATCAGTGCTGGGAACGAGCAGTACTTC. Protein sequence: CAISAGNEQYF. The rearrangement uses TRBV10-3 and TRBJ2-5; no reliable D call. The DNA end is a closer match to TRBJ2-7, so the J assignment may be wrong. The CDR3 spans 11 residues. Germline CDR1 ENHRY, CDR2 SYGVKD.